The source of this TCR beta chain is a study of vaccination and CD4 T cells after COVID-19. Study-wide context: Overlapping SARS-CoV-2, HCoV-NL63, HCoV-OC43 and HCoV-229E spike peptides stimulated the cells.

Once obtained from cultured CD4+ T cells, the DNA was sequenced using the Oncomine TCR Beta short-read assay. Each CDR3 protein gets one entry after TCRdb re-called the PCR reads with MiXCR. This table has fewer than 25,000 distinct CDR3 sequences, 45% to 50% appearing once. Specified treatment: approximately 9-day PBMC culture with coronavirus spike peptide pools or control peptides (ViraFEST assay). Every well contained some 2 million PBMCs, which were grown with approximately 9.6 IU/ml IL-2 and 7.5 to 10 ug/ml peptide pools. As regards this clonotype: Its antigen is currently unknown.

V lost 5 bases, J lost 2 bases, and 6 bases stayed unmatched. CDR3 length: 15 residues. CDR1 MDHEN and CDR2 SYDVKM come from the germline V gene. Sequencing used CD4+ T cells from blood, cultured in vitro. This clonotype was obtained from a human donor who had recovered from COVID-19. The chain links TRBV28 to TRBJ1-5; 7 positions agree with TRBD1. DNA for the CDR3: TGTGCCAGCAGTCCACTCACAGGGGGCAATCAGCCCCAGCATTTT. The encoded protein is CASSPLTGGNQPQHF.